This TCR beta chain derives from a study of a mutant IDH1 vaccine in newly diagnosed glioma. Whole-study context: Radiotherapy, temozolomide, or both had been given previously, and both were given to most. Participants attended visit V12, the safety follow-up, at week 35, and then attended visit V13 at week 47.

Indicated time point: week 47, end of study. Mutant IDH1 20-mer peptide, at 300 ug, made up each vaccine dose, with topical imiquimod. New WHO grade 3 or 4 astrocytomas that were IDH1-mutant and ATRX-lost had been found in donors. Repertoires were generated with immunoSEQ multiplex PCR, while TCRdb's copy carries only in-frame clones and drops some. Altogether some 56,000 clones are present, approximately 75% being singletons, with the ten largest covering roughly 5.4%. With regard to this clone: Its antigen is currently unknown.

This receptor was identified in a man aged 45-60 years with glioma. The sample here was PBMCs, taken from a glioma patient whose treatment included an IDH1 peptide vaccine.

CDR3: CSAKHNEQFF. CDR3 sequence (DNA): TGCAGTGCTAAGCACAATGAGCAGTTCTTC. The V and J genes are TRBV20-1 and TRBJ2-1; no reliable D call. CDR3 length: 10 residues. Trimming removed 4 bases at V and 5 bases at J, with 3 bases between. Germline values: CDR1 DFQATT, CDR2 SNEGSKA (reference sequence).